This TCR beta chain was recovered during a study of shared clonotypes between healthy human individuals (dated by TCRdb to about 2020). About the investigation overall: The cohort comprised two women and three men aged 18 to 49 years. For each donor, CD4 naive and CD4 memory were each given three plates, CD8 naive was given two plates, and CD8 memory was given one plate. To estimate repertoire size and how much clonotype sharing occurs between individuals, the study deeply sequenced the blood TCR repertoires of five healthy adults. To increase sequencing depth and limit assay-specific biases, TCR repertoire library preparation and sequencing were carried out by different laboratories using diverse techniques. Per donor, leukapheresis produced somewhere between about 0.85 and 9.5 billion PBMCs. Study-level results and caveats: Based on pairwise subsampling, the degree of clonotype sharing among donors was expected to be affected by sequencing depth. The small number of donors limited the genetic and exposure-history diversity represented. Sharing across several donors was observed for roughly 5.4% of naive CD4, under 4% of naive CD8, 2.3% of memory CD4, and 0.4% of memory CD8 clonotypes. Naive subsets generally had larger estimated clonotype richness than memory subsets did. Sampling was restricted to blood, and TCR repertoires in tissue are likely to differ from TCR repertoires in blood. Incomplete sequencing was indicated by rarefaction of sorted-subset datasets, despite the large sequencing depth. Compared with non-shared clonotypes, the clonotypes found in all four sorted-subset donors had higher generation probabilities.

Taken from cysteine to phenylalanine, the CDR3 has 16 residues. The read is trimmed to its CDR3 DNA, 48 bases read in frame from base 1. V drops 1 base and J drops 0 bases, leaving 10 bases in between. Per the germline V gene, LGHNA is the CDR1 and YSLEER is the CDR2. CD8 naive samples were obtained by positive selection for CCR7 among CD45RO-negative cells, yielding a CD45RA+CCR7+ population from which TemRA cells were excluded. The donors were healthy, HIV-negative adults with no recently reported acute infections or vaccinations. Every donor was a Caucasian adult residing in Nashville, Tennessee, USA. Blood was obtained by leukapheresis, after which PBMCs were separated by Ficoll-Histopaque density gradient centrifugation and cryopreserved in liquid nitrogen vapor phase. Purity and quantity of every magnetically sorted T cell population were checked by analytical flow cytometry. Genomic DNA was isolated from each sorted fraction and quantified by UV absorbance on a Nanodrop 2000c.

TCR CDR3 regions were amplified from genomic DNA by multiplex PCR using the deep immunoSEQ assay. Extracted genomic DNA from each cell subset was distributed evenly across all wells of several immunoSEQ 96-well plates, and each plate was treated as a replicate. For sorted subsets, about 220 ng of genomic DNA, equivalent to roughly 33,000 T cell genomes, went into each replicate PCR. Purified libraries were measured with a Qubit 3.0 fluorometer, size-checked on a Bioanalyzer 2100, and measured again with the KAPA Library Quantification kit. Every immunoSEQ 96-well plate was sequenced on a dedicated single-read 150-cycle Illumina NextSeq 550 flow cell. Concerning the study's data processing: Because the immunoSEQ output included only junctional sequences and no quality scores, the filtering could not be the same as the filtering used for full-length reads. Sequences were annotated with PyIR, a Python wrapper for IgBLAST v1.9, and V/J genes and CDR3 were assigned using IMGT germline references. Reads were filtered out if the reads had weak V/J assignments (E-value above 1e-6), no CDR3, stop codons, out-of-frame junctions, or ambiguous translated residues. V3J clonotypes were defined by identical inferred V gene, J gene, and CDR3 amino acid sequence. Percentage overlap between repertoires was computed as shared unique clonotypes divided by the size of the smaller repertoire. RTK rarefaction, the Chao1 estimator, and Recon v2.1 estimates of unobserved clonotypes were used to assess repertoire richness. Generation probabilities were computed with OLGA for all TCRbeta clonotypes obtained by the gDNA method from several donors. The table was pulled from immuneACCESS by TCRdb, which kept in-frame rearrangements only. Such tables lose some clones; where checked, under half of the loss comes from unresolved V genes, and the rest has no known cause. Clonal size and the V and J genes are those of that table, whereas D and trimming came from the DNA. In all, the sample holds 760,000 or so clones, and just over 95% of those were seen once. The ten largest clones represent over 0.2% of the sample.

Concerning this clone itself: Its antigen is currently not known. The sample holds no much larger clone one base away, and base qualities are not on file.

The sample consisted of naive CD8+ T cells sorted from blood. The cell subset or site tag for this specimen amounts to: CD45RA+CCR7+. The rearrangement joined TRBV4-3 to TRBJ2-1, with the identity of the D gene unclear. This TCR came from a man aged 30 to 39 in good health. The encoded CDR3 is CASSQVSASSYNEQFF. The DNA reads as follows: TGCGCCAGCAGCCAAGTAAGCGCGAGCTCCTACAATGAGCAGTTCTTC.